Below, 26 T cell receptor beta chains from the same sample are listed, as sequenced in a study of blood T cell repertoires in COVID-19. The repertoire was sequenced with immunoSEQ multiplex PCR; TCRdb's copy has only in-frame clones and lacks some. The sample shows about 200,000 clones, 86% of them seen only once. Input material: PBMCs or T cells enriched from blood (not recorded which). These receptors were obtained from a woman in her twenties or thirties who had been exposed to COVID-19.

This sequence joins TRBV2 and TRBJ1-6; 7 bases are shared with TRBD1. Germline V gene sequence: CDR1 SNHLY, CDR2 FYNNEI. CDR3 length: 16 amino acids. Unmatched junction bases numbered 6, after V lost 1 base and J lost 6 bases. This chain's CDR3 is CASSEVGQVPNSPLHF. CDR3 DNA: TGTGCCAGCAGTGAAGTAGGACAGGTGCCTAATTCACCCCTCCACTTT.

This chain joins TRBV7-8 and TRBJ2-1; possible D gene TRBD2, 5 bases. There are 11 residues in the CDR3. Looked up from germline, CDR1 is SGHVS and CDR2 is FQNEAQ. The V end lost 8 bases, the J end lost 5 bases, and 7 bases lay between the germline ends. This chain's CDR3 is CASGGHNEQFF. The CDR3 DNA sequence: TGTGCCAGCGGAGGCCACAATGAGCAGTTCTTC.

The chain has TRBV9 and TRBJ2-2, with D possibly being TRBD1 (6 bases). Trimming removed 2 bases from V and 0 bases from J, with 11 bases in between. This CDR3 region has 16 residues. CDR1 is SGDLS, CDR2 YYNGEE, per germline. CDR3 coding DNA: TGTGCCAGCAGCGTCATCGGACAGACGAACACCGGGGAGCTGTTTTTT. It is translated as CASSVIGQTNTGELFF.

V usage is TRBV5-6 and J usage is TRBJ1-2, with 7 nucleotides matching TRBD1. Germline values: CDR1 SGHDT, CDR2 YYEEEE. Unmatched junction bases numbered 5, after V lost 4 bases and J lost 5 bases. The CDR3 spans 13 residues. CDR3 nucleotides: TGTGCCAGCAGCCCCGACAGGGCATATGGCTACACCTTC. Its protein is CASSPDRAYGYTF.

This clone was seen more than once but under ten times. The chain combines TRBV14 with TRBJ1-6, with D unclear. The CDR3 consists of 17 residues. Per the germline V gene, CDR1 is SGHDN and CDR2 is FVKESK. Between the trimmed V and J ends, which lost 3 bases and 0 bases, there was a span of 12 bases. The CDR3 region has the DNA TGTGCCAGCAGCCAGGCTACATGGAGCTCCTATAATTCACCCCTCCACTTT. Translated: CASSQATWSSYNSPLHF.

The genes are TRBV7-9 and TRBJ2-3; TRBD2 matches 8 bases. Unmatched junction bases numbered 13, after V lost 1 base and J lost 7 bases. The CDR3 length is 17 residues. CDR1 SEHNR and CDR2 FQNEAQ come from the germline V gene (reference sequence). This chain's CDR3 is CASSLGLGLVDANTQYF. The CDR3 DNA follows: TGTGCCAGCAGCTTAGGGCTGGGACTAGTCGATGCAAATACGCAGTATTTT.

The chain is built from TRBV6-5 and TRBJ1-5; D gene uncertain. This CDR3 spans 15 amino acids. With 4 bases removed from V and 5 bases from J, the gap between germline ends came to 15 bases. Germline V CDR1 and CDR2: MNHEY, SVGAGI. DNA of the CDR3: TGTGCCAGCAGTTTTGAACAGCTTTTGCATCAGCCCCAGCATTTT. This sequence encodes CASSFEQLLHQPQHF.

V gene TRBV6-5 combines with J gene TRBJ2-7; 7 positions match TRBD1. Germline CDR1 MNHEY, CDR2 SVGAGI. The CDR3 extends over 14 amino acids. V lost 3 bases and J lost 7; bases outside the gene matches: 9. CDR3 nucleotides: TGTGCCAGCAGTTATTCGGGACAGTCTAAAGAGCAGTACTTC. Translating gives CASSYSGQSKEQYF.

The V call is TRBV2, the J call TRBJ1-2, with 7 nucleotides matching TRBD1. The CDR3 runs to 14 residues. Trimming at V came to 7 bases and at J to 4 bases, leaving 9 bases not matched to a gene. Germline V gene data show CDR1 as SNHLY and CDR2 as FYNNEI. The CDR3 coding sequence is TGTGCCAGCACCTCGAGGACAGGAAGCTATGGCTACACCTTC. Encoded protein: CASTSRTGSYGYTF.

The V gene is TRBV24-1, the J gene TRBJ1-2, with 7 nucleotides matching TRBD1. In germline, CDR1 is KGHDR, CDR2 SFDVKD. The V gene end was trimmed by 4 bases and the J gene end by 8 bases; junction bases not matched to a gene: 9. This CDR3 spans 14 amino acids. The CDR3 here is CATSDVQGFGGYTF. The CDR3 nucleotides read TGTGCCACCAGTGACGTACAGGGGTTTGGGGGCTACACCTTC.

The rearrangement joins TRBV6-5 to TRBJ2-3; weak D call: TRBD1 (5 bases). This CDR3 is built from 16 residues. Germline V lookup: CDR1 MNHEY, CDR2 SVGAGI. V shed 0 bases and J shed 2 bases, with 12 bases lying between them. The CDR3 region has the DNA TGTGCCAGCAGTTACTCAGGGCTAGGGGTCACAGATACGCAGTATTTT. Protein product: CASSYSGLGVTDTQYF.

The rearrangement joins TRBV10-1 to TRBJ1-3; D unresolved. The germline CDR1 and CDR2 sequences are WNHNN and SYGVQD (reference sequence). Trimming cost V 2 bases and J 2 bases, with 13 bases left between them. This CDR3 is 16 amino acids long. CDR3 DNA sequence: TGCGCCAGCAGTGAGCTCCCCCTGGGCGCTGGAAACACCATATATTTT. Its translation: CASSELPLGAGNTIYF.

This clone was found a few times. This chain links TRBV6-5 with TRBJ1-1, with a weak D call TRBD1 (6 bases). The germline gives CDR1 MNHEY, CDR2 SVGAGI. V was cut by 5 bases and J by 4 bases, with 11 bases left in between. The CDR3 totals 13 residues. The CDR3, as DNA: TGTGCCAGCAGTACACAGGGTAGCACTGAAGCTTTCTTT. It specifies CASSTQGSTEAFF.

V gene TRBV5-6 combines with J gene TRBJ1-6; 9 bases are shared with TRBD1. V shed 2 bases and J 0 bases; nucleotides not matched to a gene: 3. Per the germline V gene, CDR1 is SGHDT and CDR2 is YYEEEE. The CDR3 covers 17 residues. The CDR3 reads CASSLGTGSSYNSPLHF. In DNA, the CDR3 is TGTGCCAGCAGCTTAGGGACAGGGAGCTCCTATAATTCACCCCTCCACTTT.

The J gene is TRBJ2-1, the V gene TRBV5-1, with 10 bases fitting TRBD2. The ends lost 2 bases at V and 3 bases at J; junction bases unmatched: 11. From germline, CDR1 is SGHRS and CDR2 YFSETQ. CDR3 size: 18 residues. The CDR3 bases are TGCGCCAGCAGCTTCCCCAATGAGACTAGCGGGTACTACAATGAGCAGTTCTTC. This gives the protein CASSFPNETSGYYNEQFF.

This chain joins TRBV27 and TRBJ2-6; the match to TRBD2 covers 7 bases. Trimming took 5 bases from V and 13 from J; bases not matched to a gene: 8. Germline V gene sequence: CDR1 MNHEY, CDR2 SMNVEV (reference sequence). The CDR3 runs 13 residues. CDR3 region: CASSLNGRGVLTF. The CDR3 DNA is TGTGCCAGCAGTCTGAACGGGCGGGGGGTCCTGACTTTC.

The chain carries TRBV29-1 and TRBJ2-5; a weak D match, TRBD2 (5 bases). The germline CDR1 and CDR2 sequences are SQVTM and ANQGSEA. The V end was cut by 6 bases, the J end by 1 base, with 9 bases between. This CDR3 has 12 amino acids. This CDR3 reads CSVEGAQETQYF. The CDR3 bases are TGCAGCGTCGAGGGAGCCCAAGAGACCCAGTACTTC.

The chain employs TRBV9 and TRBJ2-7; 14 nucleotides match TRBD2. The germline gives CDR1 SGDLS, CDR2 YYNGEE. This CDR3 has 17 amino acids. V shed 2 bases, J shed 6 bases, and the junction held 10 bases outside the gene matches. The CDR3 nucleotides read TGTGCCAGCAGCGTGGGACTAGCGGGGGTTTACCCTACCGAGCAGTACTTC. The encoded protein is CASSVGLAGVYPTEQYF.

The chain recombines TRBV7-6 with TRBJ2-1; D is perhaps TRBD2 (5 bases). The V and J ends lost 1 base and 10 bases respectively, with 17 bases between them. CDR1 and CDR2 (germline): SGHVS, FNYEAQ. The CDR3 sequence is 15 residues long. The CDR3 DNA sequence: TGTGCCAGCAGCTTAGGGTTAGGGATTGGCGGGGAGCAGTTCTTC. This encodes CASSLGLGIGGEQFF.

This sequence joins TRBV19 and TRBJ2-5, with D tentatively TRBD1 (6 bases). The CDR3 sequence is 14 residues long. CDR1 is LNHDA and CDR2 is SQIVND in the germline V gene (reference sequence). Between the trimmed V and J ends, which lost 6 bases and 1 base, there was a span of 12 bases. CDR3 DNA: TGTGCCAGTAGCCACGGACAGACCCAAGAGACCCAGTACTTC. Translation: CASSHGQTQETQYF.

With respect to this clone: Other DNA sequences within the sample encode an identical CDR3. The chain combines TRBV19 with TRBJ1-1; D unclear. V shed 1 base and J shed 0 bases, with 6 bases lying between them. Germline CDR1 LNHDA, CDR2 SQIVND (reference sequence). This CDR3 is 14 amino acids long. CDR3 protein: CASSIGGLNTEAFF. The CDR3 DNA is TGTGCCAGTAGTATAGGCGGGTTGAACACTGAAGCTTTCTTT.

V and J are TRBV9 and TRBJ2-1; 11 nucleotides line up with TRBD1. Per the germline V gene, CDR1 is SGDLS and CDR2 is YYNGEE. The V gene end was trimmed by 4 bases and the J gene end by 9 bases; junction bases not matched to a gene: 6. This CDR3 spans 14 amino acids. The CDR3 reads CASSPGTGGGEQFF. The CDR3 DNA sequence: TGTGCCAGCAGCCCCGGGACAGGGGGAGGTGAGCAGTTCTTC.

This clone is a singleton in its sample. This sequence joins TRBV12-3 or TRBV12-4 and TRBJ1-1; TRBD1 is a possible D gene (5 bases). The CDR3 spans 11 residues. V was trimmed by 4 bases and J by 11 bases, leaving 11 bases between them. The DNA for the CDR3 is TGTGCCAGCAGTTCGGGGGGATTGGCTTTCTTT. Translating gives CASSSGGLAFF.

The V gene is TRBV19, the J gene TRBJ1-5; D might be TRBD1 (5 bases). CDR1 and CDR2 from the germline V gene are LNHDA and SQIVND (reference sequence). V lost 0 bases to trimming and J lost 4 bases, with 19 bases between them. The CDR3 has 18 residues. The CDR3 region has the DNA TGTGCCAGTAGTATAGATAGGGGCAGGGAAATTTGGAATCAGCCCCAGCATTTT. Protein product: CASSIDRGREIWNQPQHF.

The rearrangement uses TRBV5-1 and TRBJ1-4, with TRBD1 as a possible D gene (6 bases). The V gene lost 4 bases and the J gene lost 7 bases, with 17 bases spanning the gap. Germline CDR1 is SGHRS and CDR2 is YFSETQ. This CDR3 has 15 amino acids. In DNA form, the CDR3 reads TGCGCCAGCAGCGTTCGACAGGACGAAAGTGAAAAACTGTTTTTT. As protein: CASSVRQDESEKLFF.

In its sample, this clone was seen a few times. In the same sample, other DNA sequences code for this CDR3. The chain carries TRBV5-1 and TRBJ2-5; D gene unclear. Per the germline V gene, CDR1 is SGHRS and CDR2 is YFSETQ. CDR3 length: 11 residues. V was cut by 4 bases and J by 5 bases, with 6 bases left in between. The CDR3 DNA reads as TGCGCCAGCAGCCTTCGGGAGACCCAGTACTTC. Translated, it gives CASSLRETQYF. The whole variable domain, remainder taken from reference TRBV5-1 and TRBJ2-5, is KAGVTQTPRYLIKTRGQQVTLSCSPISGHRSVSWYQQTPGQGLQFLFEYFSETQRNKGNFPGRFSGRQFSNSRSEMNVSTLELGDSALYLCASSLRETQYFGPGTRLLVL.